What follows are 21 T cell receptor beta chains derived from one specimen sequenced in a study of blood T cell repertoires in COVID-19. Measured with immunoSEQ multiplex PCR; TCRdb has only the in-frame clones, and not every one. This table holds around 300,000 clones, around 91% found once. Sequences were obtained from PBMCs or T cells enriched from blood (not recorded which). The origin of the receptors is a woman under 30 who had recovered from COVID-19.

The chain recombines TRBV6-4 with TRBJ1-2; D possibly corresponds to TRBD1 (6 bases). The V gene lost 2 bases and the J gene lost 7 bases, with 14 bases spanning the gap. The germline V gene has CDR1 MRHNA and CDR2 SNTAGT. CDR3 length: 14 amino acids. The CDR3 is CASSDLGGRSGYTF. CDR3 in DNA: TGTGCCAGCAGTGACCTAGGGGGAAGAAGTGGCTACACCTTC.

This sequence joins TRBV6-1 and TRBJ1-2, with 8 bases that match TRBD1. The CDR3 runs 14 residues. Germline lookup yields CDR1 MNHNS and CDR2 SASEGT. V trimming: 1 base; J trimming: 6 bases; junction bases outside the gene matches: 4. The CDR3 coding sequence is TGTGCCAGCAGTGAAGAGGACAGGGAGGATGGCTACACCTTC. Amino acids: CASSEEDREDGYTF.

The chain joins TRBV4-1 to TRBJ2-2; TRBD2 is a possible D gene (6 bases). This CDR3 spans 18 amino acids. In germline, CDR1 is MGHRA, CDR2 YSYEKL. V lost 2 bases and J lost 7, with 23 bases in between. CDR3 DNA sequence: TGCGCCAGCAGCCAAACTCTACCGGGGGTCATCTCGTACGGGGAGCTGTTTTTT. Amino acid sequence: CASSQTLPGVISYGELFF.

This CDR3 reads CASYKGGGDYNEQFF. The CDR3 coding sequence is TGTGCCAGCTACAAGGGCGGGGGGGATTACAATGAGCAGTTCTTC. The gene calls are TRBV28 and TRBJ2-1, with 9 bases lining up with TRBD2. The CDR3 has 15 amino acids. V was pared by 8 bases and J by 4 bases, with 9 bases of the junction left unmatched. Per the germline V gene, CDR1 is MDHEN and CDR2 is SYDVKM.

The rearrangement joins TRBV19 to TRBJ2-2; a weak D match, TRBD2 (6 bases). Germline loops: CDR1 LNHDA, CDR2 SQIVND (reference sequence). This CDR3 has 15 amino acids. V lost 5 bases, J lost 4 bases, and 14 bases lay in between. The CDR3 DNA reads TGTGCCAGTAGTCCTCTTGCGGGGTTCACCGGGGAGCTGTTTTTT. Translated, it gives CASSPLAGFTGELFF.

The V call is TRBV7-9, the J call TRBJ2-2; D remains unclear. CDR3 size: 13 residues. Between the trimmed V and J ends, which lost 2 bases and 7 bases, there was a span of 8 bases. Germline V gene data show CDR1 as SEHNR and CDR2 as FQNEAQ (reference sequence). The CDR3 DNA reads TGTGCCAGCAGCTTATCAGATAACGGGGAGCTGTTTTTT. Translating it yields CASSLSDNGELFF.

The chain couples TRBV28 to TRBJ2-5; 8 bases match TRBD2. CDR1 MDHEN and CDR2 SYDVKM come from the germline V gene. V dropped 6 bases and J dropped 3; count of bases not matched to a gene: 6. This CDR3 is 14 amino acids long. The CDR3 here is CASRDSGEEETQYF. As DNA, the CDR3 is TGTGCCAGCAGGGATAGCGGGGAAGAAGAGACCCAGTACTTC.

The DNA of the CDR3 is TGTGCCAGCAGTGAAACAGCGGACCAGCCCCAGCATTTT. The encoded protein is CASSETADQPQHF. V gene TRBV6-4 combines with J gene TRBJ1-5; D is uncertain. The V end lost 3 bases, the J end lost 7 bases, and 10 bases lay between the germline ends. The CDR3 is 13 amino acids. Germline CDR1 is MRHNA and CDR2 is SNTAGT.

This clone occurred once. This chain uses TRBV6-5 with TRBJ1-1, with a possible D match to TRBD1 (5 bases). Per the germline V gene, CDR1 is MNHEY and CDR2 is SVGAGI. This CDR3 contains 13 residues. V lost 5 bases and J lost 1, with 8 bases in between. The CDR3: CASSIQENTEAFF. CDR3 DNA: TGTGCCAGCAGTATACAGGAGAACACTGAAGCTTTCTTT.

This sequence joins TRBV9 and TRBJ2-1; 11 bases agree with TRBD2. The V segment lost 3 bases and the J segment 5 bases; nucleotides outside the gene matches: 7. Germline V gene lookup returns CDR1 SGDLS and CDR2 YYNGEE. The length of the CDR3 is 16 residues. CDR3 DNA sequence: TGTGCCAGCAGCGGCCGACTAGCGGGGCTGAACAATGAGCAGTTCTTC. This sequence encodes CASSGRLAGLNNEQFF.

V gene TRBV6-5 combines with J gene TRBJ1-5, with D possibly being TRBD1 (5 bases). This CDR3 contains 16 residues. V was pared by 4 bases and J by 0 bases, with 13 bases between. The germline V gene encodes CDR1 MNHEY and CDR2 SVGAGI. The CDR3 loop is CASSSRAGGSNQPQHF. DNA for the CDR3: TGTGCCAGCAGTTCCCGGGCGGGGGGTAGCAATCAGCCCCAGCATTTT.

The genes are TRBV6-5 and TRBJ1-1, with TRBD1 as a possible D gene (6 bases). Germline values: CDR1 MNHEY, CDR2 SVGAGI. The CDR3 consists of 14 residues. The germline V and J ends were trimmed by 7 bases and 2 bases, with 14 bases remaining between them. CDR3 amino acids: CASIPTGGNTEAFF. The CDR3 DNA is TGTGCCAGCATTCCGACAGGCGGAAACACTGAAGCTTTCTTT.

The V gene is TRBV5-1, the J gene TRBJ2-3; TRBD2 agrees at 11 bases. With V trimmed by 4 bases and J by 4 bases, 5 bases remained unmatched. CDR3 length equals 15 residues. Germline V gene data show CDR1 as SGHRS and CDR2 as YFSETQ. The CDR3 sequence is CASSPLAGGSDTQYF. The DNA for the CDR3 is TGCGCCAGCAGCCCCCTAGCGGGGGGCTCAGATACGCAGTATTTT.

The V and J genes are TRBV5-1 and TRBJ1-6; 7 nucleotides align to TRBD1. The germline V gene has CDR1 SGHRS and CDR2 YFSETQ. The junction had 2 bases not matched to a gene; V was cut back by 5 bases and J by 3 bases. CDR3 length: 14 residues. CDR3 sequence reads: CASRRDSYNSPLHF. DNA of the CDR3: TGCGCCAGCAGGCGGGACAGCTATAATTCACCCCTCCACTTT.

This chain links TRBV6-6 with TRBJ1-2; D not certain. The CDR3 is 13 amino acids. Germline CDR1 MNHNY, CDR2 SVGAGI (reference sequence). V was shortened by 6 bases and J by 3 bases, with 11 bases between the two germline ends. The CDR3 loop is CASSPGIYYGYTF. CDR3 DNA: TGTGCCAGCAGCCCGGGGATCTACTATGGCTACACCTTC.

The rearrangement uses TRBV7-2 and TRBJ2-5, with 9 bases identical to TRBD1. The CDR3 has 13 amino acids. Germline V gives CDR1 SGHTA, CDR2 FQGNSA. V lost 5 bases and J lost 3; bases outside the gene matches: 1. DNA for the CDR3: TGTGCCAGCAGCGACAGGGGGGAAGAGACCCAGTACTTC. This gives the protein CASSDRGEETQYF.

This chain connects TRBV30 to TRBJ1-2; tentative D call: TRBD1 (6 bases). Germline assignment: CDR1 GTSNPN and CDR2 SVGIG (reference sequence). The CDR3 has 12 amino acids. The V end was cut by 3 bases, the J end by 6 bases, with 11 bases between. CDR3 amino acids: CAWSGDTHGYTF. The CDR3 DNA follows: TGTGCCTGGAGCGGGGACACTCATGGCTACACCTTC.

This sequence joins TRBV12-5 and TRBJ2-1; 7 nucleotides agree with TRBD1. The CDR3 sequence is 16 residues long. Germline-derived CDR1 and CDR2 are LGHNT and FRNRAP. V dropped 2 bases and J dropped 7; count of bases not matched to a gene: 11. In nucleotides, the CDR3 is TGTGCTAGTGGTTTGACTGCCGGACAGGCCTCAAATGAGCAGTTCTTC. Amino acid sequence: CASGLTAGQASNEQFF.

The table lists this clone with a few counts. CDR3 region: CASREISGANVLTF. The CDR3 coding sequence is TGTGCCAGCAGAGAGATCTCTGGGGCCAACGTCCTGACTTTC. V usage is TRBV2 and J usage is TRBJ2-6; D not certain. Germline CDR1 is SNHLY and CDR2 is FYNNEI. CDR3 length: 14 residues. Trimming shortened V by 6 bases and J by 0 bases, and 6 bases separated the two germline ends.

The chain has TRBV5-1 and TRBJ2-7, with TRBD2 matching over 7 bases. CDR3 length equals 15 residues. J gave up 2 bases and V 1 base, and 6 bases lay outside the gene matches. CDR1 and CDR2 from the germline V gene are SGHRS and YFSETQ. CDR3: CASSLSGGRPYEQYF. The CDR3 nucleotides are TGCGCCAGCAGCTTGTCGGGGGGTAGGCCCTACGAGCAGTACTTC.

V gene TRBV11-2 combines with J gene TRBJ2-1, with a possible D match to TRBD2 (6 bases). V was pared by 1 base and J by 6 bases, with 7 bases between. Looked up from germline, CDR1 is SGHAT and CDR2 is FQNNGV. This CDR3 is 13 amino acids long. This CDR3 reads CASSLGRVNEQFF. CDR3 bases: TGTGCCAGCAGCTTAGGGAGGGTCAATGAGCAGTTCTTC.